A selection of T cell receptor beta chains follows, all from one sample in a study of CD8 T cells in Susac syndrome. TCRdb re-analysed the immunoSEQ multiplex PCR reads in MiXCR, keeping a single row per CDR3 protein. The sample holds about 210,000 distinct CDR3 sequences, approximately 95% seen once. Sequenced sample: CD4+ T cells from PBMCs. The receptors were gathered from a human donor with multiple sclerosis. Both conserved end residues are part of each CDR3. Fields, in order: V gene, clone size, D gene, J gene, CDR3 DNA, CDR3 protein. The D gene is left open where the match is weak. Size is stated for part of the rows, as once, few or many counts, or as a class when the clone is expanded.

V gene: TRBV3-1; clone size: .; D gene: TRBD1; J gene: TRBJ1-2; CDR3 DNA: TGTGCCAGCAGCCGCGCACAGGGGACATATAACTATGGCTACACCTTC; CDR3 protein: CASSRAQGTYNYGYTF
V gene: TRBV7-2; clone size: .; D gene: .; J gene: TRBJ2-4; CDR3 DNA: TGTGCCAGCAGCTTAGACAGGGCGACCAAAAACATTCAGTACTTC; CDR3 protein: CASSLDRATKNIQYF
V gene: TRBV2; clone size: .; D gene: .; J gene: TRBJ2-5; CDR3 DNA: TGTGCCAGCTCAAAAGGCCAGACCCAAGAGACCCAGTACTTC; CDR3 protein: CASSKGQTQETQYF
V gene: TRBV6-2/TRBV6-3; clone size: .; D gene: .; J gene: TRBJ2-6; CDR3 DNA: TGTGCCAGCAGTTATTACAGAACTGGGGCCAACGTCCTGACTTTC; CDR3 protein: CASSYYRTGANVLTF
V gene: TRBV18; clone size: .; D gene: .; J gene: TRBJ2-3; CDR3 DNA: TGTGCCAGCTCACCGTGGAGCACAGATACGCAGTATTTT; CDR3 protein: CASSPWSTDTQYF
V gene: TRBV2; clone size: .; D gene: .; J gene: TRBJ2-6; CDR3 DNA: TGTGCCAGCAGTGTCTTGGGCCCGAACTCTGGGGCCAACGTCCTGACTTTC; CDR3 protein: CASSVLGPNSGANVLTF
V gene: TRBV11-2; clone size: .; D gene: .; J gene: TRBJ2-3; CDR3 DNA: TGTGCCAGCAGCTTAAGAGGGTTTGGCACAGATACGCAGTATTTT; CDR3 protein: CASSLRGFGTDTQYF
V gene: TRBV7-3; clone size: .; D gene: .; J gene: TRBJ2-1; CDR3 DNA: TGTGCCAGCAGCCCAGGGTGGAGGGATGAGCAGTTCTTC; CDR3 protein: CASSPGWRDEQFF
V gene: TRBV3-1; clone size: .; D gene: TRBD1; J gene: TRBJ2-7; CDR3 DNA: TGTGCCAGCAGCCAAGCGGGACAGGGAGCAGGCGAGCAGTACTTC; CDR3 protein: CASSQAGQGAGEQYF
V gene: TRBV29-1; clone size: once; D gene: .; J gene: TRBJ2-7; CDR3 DNA: TGCAGCGTTGATAAGGGCTACGAGCAGTACTTC; CDR3 protein: CSVDKGYEQYF
V gene: TRBV27; clone size: .; D gene: .; J gene: TRBJ2-3; CDR3 DNA: TGTGCCAGCAGTCCCAACCCAAACACAGATACGCAGTATTTT; CDR3 protein: CASSPNPNTDTQYF
V gene: TRBV11-2; clone size: .; D gene: .; J gene: TRBJ2-3; CDR3 DNA: TGTGCCAGCAGCACGCCCTTGAAAGGGGCAGATACGCAGTATTTT; CDR3 protein: CASSTPLKGADTQYF
V gene: TRBV30; clone size: .; D gene: .; J gene: TRBJ2-1; CDR3 DNA: TGTGCCTGGAGTGTAACAAGGGAGCAGTTCTTC; CDR3 protein: CAWSVTREQFF
V gene: TRBV5-6; clone size: .; D gene: .; J gene: TRBJ2-7; CDR3 DNA: TGTGCCAGCAGCTTGGCCGAATACGAGCAGTACTTC; CDR3 protein: CASSLAEYEQYF
V gene: TRBV27; clone size: .; D gene: .; J gene: TRBJ1-2; CDR3 DNA: TGTGCCAGCAGTGGGGACCGTACCTATGGCTACACCTTC; CDR3 protein: CASSGDRTYGYTF
V gene: TRBV5-1; clone size: .; D gene: TRBD2; J gene: TRBJ2-7; CDR3 DNA: TGCGCCAGCAGCTTTGGCTCTAGCGGGACTGGGATCGAGCAGTACTTC; CDR3 protein: CASSFGSSGTGIEQYF
V gene: TRBV11-1; clone size: .; D gene: TRBD2; J gene: TRBJ2-7; CDR3 DNA: TGTGCCAGCAGCGTCAGCGGGGTGTCCTACGAGCAGTACTTC; CDR3 protein: CASSVSGVSYEQYF
V gene: TRBV12-3/TRBV12-4; clone size: .; D gene: .; J gene: TRBJ1-1; CDR3 DNA: TGTGCCAGCAGTTTTAGAGGGGGCACTGAAGCTTTCTTT; CDR3 protein: CASSFRGGTEAFF
V gene: TRBV18; clone size: .; D gene: .; J gene: TRBJ2-5; CDR3 DNA: TGTGCCAGCACCGTCCAAGAGACCCAGTACTTC; CDR3 protein: CASTVQETQYF
V gene: TRBV10-3; clone size: .; D gene: .; J gene: TRBJ2-7; CDR3 DNA: TGTGCCACTGTCGGACAGCTTTCCTACGAGCAGTACTTC; CDR3 protein: CATVGQLSYEQYF
V gene: TRBV5-6; clone size: .; D gene: .; J gene: TRBJ1-1; CDR3 DNA: TGTGCCAGCAGCTACACAGGGCTGTGGACTGAAGCTTTCTTT; CDR3 protein: CASSYTGLWTEAFF
V gene: TRBV20-1; clone size: .; D gene: .; J gene: TRBJ2-1; CDR3 DNA: TGCAGTGCTAGAGTCCAGAGAGATAGCTCCTACAATGAGCAGTTCTTC; CDR3 protein: CSARVQRDSSYNEQFF
V gene: TRBV4-1; clone size: once; D gene: .; J gene: TRBJ1-4; CDR3 DNA: TGCGCCAGCAGCCAAGCAGTCCCTGGAACACTGTTTTTT; CDR3 protein: CASSQAVPGTLFF
V gene: TRBV6-1; clone size: .; D gene: .; J gene: TRBJ1-6; CDR3 DNA: TGTGCCAGCAGTGAACGGGGAGGGTATGATTCACCCCTCCACTTT; CDR3 protein: CASSERGGYDSPLHF
V gene: TRBV20-1; clone size: .; D gene: TRBD2; J gene: TRBJ2-1; CDR3 DNA: TGCAGTGCTACACCGGGACTAGACAATGAGCAGTTCTTC; CDR3 protein: CSATPGLDNEQFF
V gene: TRBV7-7; clone size: .; D gene: TRBD2; J gene: TRBJ2-1; CDR3 DNA: TGTGCTAGCAGCCCCAGCGGGGTCGAGCAGTTCTTC; CDR3 protein: CASSPSGVEQFF
V gene: TRBV29-1; clone size: .; D gene: .; J gene: TRBJ2-7; CDR3 DNA: TGCAGCGGACGGACTGGCTCCTACGAGCAGTACTTC; CDR3 protein: CSGRTGSYEQYF
V gene: TRBV19; clone size: .; D gene: TRBD1; J gene: TRBJ1-2; CDR3 DNA: TGTGCCAGTAGTTCCCCCTTCCGGGACAGGGACCATGGCTACACCTTC; CDR3 protein: CASSSPFRDRDHGYTF
V gene: TRBV5-1; clone size: .; D gene: .; J gene: TRBJ2-7; CDR3 DNA: TGCGCCAGCAAGCAGAGCTCCTACGAGCAGTACTTC; CDR3 protein: CASKQSSYEQYF
V gene: TRBV20-1; clone size: .; D gene: TRBD2; J gene: TRBJ2-3; CDR3 DNA: TGCAGTGTACCGGGACTAGCGGTTAGCACAGATACGCAGTATTTT; CDR3 protein: CSVPGLAVSTDTQYF
V gene: TRBV29-1; clone size: .; D gene: .; J gene: TRBJ2-5; CDR3 DNA: TGCAGCGTATCGACGGGTATCCAAGAGACCCAGTACTTC; CDR3 protein: CSVSTGIQETQYF
V gene: TRBV2; clone size: .; D gene: TRBD2; J gene: TRBJ2-4; CDR3 DNA: TGTGCCAGCAGTGAGCGACTAGCGGGGGGTGGTGCCAAAAACATTCAGTACTTC; CDR3 protein: CASSERLAGGGAKNIQYF
V gene: TRBV2; clone size: .; D gene: TRBD1; J gene: TRBJ1-2; CDR3 DNA: TGTGCCAGCAGTGGGCCGGGACAGGGCTATGGCTACACCTTC; CDR3 protein: CASSGPGQGYGYTF
V gene: TRBV5-1; clone size: .; D gene: .; J gene: TRBJ1-2; CDR3 DNA: TGCGCCAGCAGCTCTGGACTCGGACTCAATGGCTACACCTTC; CDR3 protein: CASSSGLGLNGYTF
V gene: TRBV9; clone size: .; D gene: TRBD2; J gene: TRBJ2-2; CDR3 DNA: TGTGCCAGCAGCCCGATAGCGGGAACCGGGGAGCTGTTTTTT; CDR3 protein: CASSPIAGTGELFF
V gene: TRBV12-5; clone size: .; D gene: .; J gene: TRBJ2-1; CDR3 DNA: TGTGCTAGTGGTTTGTGGGGTATGGTTGAGCAGTTCTTC; CDR3 protein: CASGLWGMVEQFF
V gene: TRBV12-5; clone size: .; D gene: TRBD1; J gene: TRBJ1-5; CDR3 DNA: TGTGCTAGTGGTTTCGACAGGGCTTGGCAGCCCCAGCATTTT; CDR3 protein: CASGFDRAWQPQHF
V gene: TRBV29-1; clone size: .; D gene: TRBD2; J gene: TRBJ2-3; CDR3 DNA: TGCAGCGTCGCAGTGCGGACTAGCGGGAGGGCGACGCAGTATTTT; CDR3 protein: CSVAVRTSGRATQYF
V gene: TRBV20-1; clone size: .; D gene: TRBD2; J gene: TRBJ2-5; CDR3 DNA: TGCAGTGCTAGTCTTAGCGGGATTGGGACCCAGTACTTC; CDR3 protein: CSASLSGIGTQYF
V gene: TRBV4-1; clone size: .; D gene: TRBD2; J gene: TRBJ2-7; CDR3 DNA: TGCGCCAGCAGCCAAAGTTTGCGGGGGGCAAGCTCCTACGAGCAGTACTTC; CDR3 protein: CASSQSLRGASSYEQYF
V gene: TRBV7-6; clone size: .; D gene: .; J gene: TRBJ2-7; CDR3 DNA: TGTGCCAGCAGCTTAGGTATCGGTACCTACGAGCAGTACTTC; CDR3 protein: CASSLGIGTYEQYF
V gene: TRBV14; clone size: .; D gene: TRBD2; J gene: TRBJ2-1; CDR3 DNA: TGTGCCAGCAGCCTCTTCAGGTCTAGCGGGAGGACCTACAATGAGCAGTTCTTC; CDR3 protein: CASSLFRSSGRTYNEQFF